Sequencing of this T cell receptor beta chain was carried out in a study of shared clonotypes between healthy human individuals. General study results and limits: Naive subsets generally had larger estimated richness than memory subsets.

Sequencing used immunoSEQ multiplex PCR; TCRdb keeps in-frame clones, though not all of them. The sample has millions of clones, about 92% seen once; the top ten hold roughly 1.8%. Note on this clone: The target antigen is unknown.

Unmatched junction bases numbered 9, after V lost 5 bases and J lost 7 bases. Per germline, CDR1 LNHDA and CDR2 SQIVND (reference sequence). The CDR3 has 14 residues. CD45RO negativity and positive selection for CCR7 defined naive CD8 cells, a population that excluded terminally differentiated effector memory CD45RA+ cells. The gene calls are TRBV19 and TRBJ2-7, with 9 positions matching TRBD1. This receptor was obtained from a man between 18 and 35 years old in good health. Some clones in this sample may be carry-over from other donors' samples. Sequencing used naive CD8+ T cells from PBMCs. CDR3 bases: TGTGCCAGTAGTCCTGACAGGGGGGGATGGGAGCAGTACTTC. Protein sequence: CASSPDRGGWEQYF. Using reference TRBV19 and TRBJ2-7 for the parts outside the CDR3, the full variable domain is DGGITQSPKYLFRKEGQNVTLSCEQNLNHDAMYWYRQDPGQGLRLIYYSQIVNDFQKGDIAEGYSVSREKKESFPLTVTSAQKNPTAFYLCASSPDRGGWEQYFGPGTRLTVT.